This T cell receptor (beta chain) was recorded in a study of T cell changes during pregnancy in multiple sclerosis. CDR3 length: 19 residues. This clone has only one observation. The protocol was immunoSEQ multiplex PCR, while the TCRdb copy is restricted to in-frame clones and leaves out a portion. Of about 79,000 clones in the sample, around 93% were seen once. The sample consisted of peripheral blood, taken in the second trimester of pregnancy. V usage is TRBV1 and J usage is TRBJ2-1; the table assigns TRBD2, which was not confirmed against the DNA. TRBV1 corresponds to a pseudogene. This receptor was obtained from a female donor in good health, enrolled as a control in a pregnancy study. In nucleotides, the CDR3 is TGCACCAGCAGCCAAGTTGTAGCGGGGGGGCCTAGTGGGATCAATGAGCAGTTCTTC. Its translation is CTSSQVVAGGPSGINEQFF.